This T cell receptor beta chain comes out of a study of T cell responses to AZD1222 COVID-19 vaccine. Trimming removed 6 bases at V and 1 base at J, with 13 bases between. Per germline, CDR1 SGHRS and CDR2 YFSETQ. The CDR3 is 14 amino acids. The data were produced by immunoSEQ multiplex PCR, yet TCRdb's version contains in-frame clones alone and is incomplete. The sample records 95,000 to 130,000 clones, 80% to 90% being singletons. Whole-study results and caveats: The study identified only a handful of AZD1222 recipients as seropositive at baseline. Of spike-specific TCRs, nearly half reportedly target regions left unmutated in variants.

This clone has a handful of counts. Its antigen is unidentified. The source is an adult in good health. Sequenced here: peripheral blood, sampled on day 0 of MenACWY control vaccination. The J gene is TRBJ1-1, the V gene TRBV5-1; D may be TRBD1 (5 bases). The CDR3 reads CASTYSGGNTEAFF. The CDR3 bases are TGCGCCAGCACCTATTCGGGGGGGAACACTGAAGCTTTCTTT.